The 22 T cell receptor beta chains listed next were all sequenced from one sample in a study of CD8+CD57+ T cells in acquired aplastic anemia. The sequenced patients had an expansion of CD8+CD57+ cells seen by flow cytometry. TCR beta VDJ and CDR3 profiling used genomic DNA as template. Using its own MiXCR run on the reads, TCRdb lists one record per CDR3 protein. The sample records approximately 160,000 distinct CDR3 sequences, roughly half being singletons. The sample comprised sorted CD4+, CD8+, or CD8+CD57+ T cells (not recorded which) from PBMCs. The receptors originated from a human donor with aplastic anemia.

About this clonotype itself: A much larger clone differs from this one at a single base, so this may be a read error. Likely a read error: the CDR3 ends without its conserved phenylalanine or tryptophan. The chain uses TRBV7-2 and TRBJ1-1; D might be TRBD1 (5 bases). This CDR3 spans 17 amino acids. V gave up 0 bases and J gave up 4 bases, with 18 bases separating them. Germline assignment: CDR1 SGHTA and CDR2 FQGNSA. CDR3 in amino acids: CASSLAWLRGAFTEAFS. CDR3 sequence (DNA): TGTGCCAGCAGCTTAGCCTGGTTAAGGGGTGCCTTCACTGAAGCTTTCTCT.

Concerning this clonotype itself: This may arise from a read error, as a much more abundant clone is one base away. The chain links TRBV5-1 to TRBJ2-6; 10 positions agree with TRBD1. Germline V gives CDR1 SGHRS, CDR2 YFSETQ. This CDR3 region has 17 residues. CDR3 DNA sequence: TGCGCCAGCAGCTCCCGGGACAGGGGATCTGGGGCCAACGTCCTGGCTTTC. Translating it yields CASSSRDRGSGANVLAF.

The chain recombines TRBV10-2 with TRBJ2-5; D remains unclear. The CDR3 covers 12 residues. The germline CDR1 and CDR2 sequences are WSHSY and SAAADI. V was shortened by 2 bases and J by 3 bases, with 4 bases between the two germline ends. The CDR3 spells CASSESKETQYF. CDR3 in DNA: TGCGCCAGCAGTGAGAGTAAAGAGACCCAGTACTTC.

The sample holds many counts of this clonotype. The gene calls are TRBV7-6 and TRBJ1-1; possible D gene TRBD1, 5 bases. This CDR3 is built from 13 residues. From germline, CDR1 is SGHVS and CDR2 FNYEAQ. Trimming left V 4 bases short and J 11 bases short, with 17 bases between. The CDR3 DNA sequence: TGTGCCAGCAGCTCCACGCCCGGGACGGGGGCTTTCTTT. Residues: CASSSTPGTGAFF.

The rearrangement joins TRBV3-1 to TRBJ2-5; 7 positions agree with TRBD2. V lost 1 base to trimming and J lost 5 bases; unmatched junction nucleotides: 7. Germline V gene sequence: CDR1 LGHDT, CDR2 YNNKEL (reference sequence). The CDR3 is 15 residues long. CDR3 loop: CASSQGPGGRETQYF. The CDR3 DNA reads as TGTGCCAGCAGCCAAGGTCCCGGGGGGAGGGAGACCCAGTACTTC.

This clonotype appeared a few times. The V and J genes are TRBV25-1 and TRBJ1-6, with D perhaps TRBD1 (5 bases). Germline V gene data show CDR1 as MGHDK and CDR2 as SYGVNS. V lost 5 bases to trimming and J lost 5 bases, with 13 bases between them. The CDR3 is made up of 15 amino acids. This CDR3 reads CASSLQAGNNSPLHF. Here the CDR3 DNA reads TGTGCCAGCAGTTTACAAGCAGGGAATAATTCACCCCTCCACTTT.

This clonotype was recorded at least ten times. The V and J genes are TRBV6-5 and TRBJ2-1; no clear D gene. Trimming cost V 2 bases and J 2 bases, with 4 bases left between them. Germline V gives CDR1 MNHEY, CDR2 SVGAGI. The CDR3 length is 13 residues. CDR3 bases: TGTGCCAGCAGTTACAGGGCCTACAATGAGCAGTTCTTC. Translating gives CASSYRAYNEQFF.

The chain is built from TRBV20-1 and TRBJ2-5; D might be TRBD1 or TRBD2, each matching 7 bases. The germline V gene encodes CDR1 DFQATT and CDR2 SNEGSKA (reference sequence). The ends were cut back, 5 bases at V and 5 bases at J, with 21 bases in the middle. The CDR3 covers 15 residues. CDR3 coding DNA: TGCAGTGCTCGACGTATACAGGGGAGGGGGGAGACCCAGTACTTC. This gives the protein CSARRIQGRGETQYF.

This clonotype was seen only once. The J gene is TRBJ1-1, the V gene TRBV29-1, with 11 bases lining up with TRBD1. This CDR3 has 13 residues. Looked up from germline, CDR1 is SQVTM and CDR2 is ANQGSEA. The V segment lost 6 bases and the J segment 6 bases; nucleotides outside the gene matches: 6. The CDR3 nucleotides are TGCAGCGTATCCGGGACAGGGGGGTCTGAAGCTTTCTTT. This gives the protein CSVSGTGGSEAFF. Full variable domain (missing parts from reference TRBV29-1 and TRBJ1-1): SAVISQKPSRDICQRGTSLTIQCQVDSQVTMMFWYRQQPGQSLTLIATANQGSEATYESGFVIDKFPISRPNLTFSTLTVSNMSPEDSSIYLCSVSGTGGSEAFFGQGTRLTVV.

The chain recombines TRBV5-1 with TRBJ1-1; D unresolved. From germline, CDR1 is SGHRS and CDR2 YFSETQ. The CDR3 extends over 13 amino acids. The germline V and J ends were trimmed by 0 bases and 1 base, with 4 bases remaining between them. The CDR3 reads CASSLARNTEAFF. In DNA form, the CDR3 reads TGCGCCAGCAGCTTGGCCAGGAACACTGAAGCTTTCTTT.

In its sample, this clonotype was seen many times. Written as DNA, the CDR3 is TGTGCCACCAGCAGGACCCAGGGACAGGGGGACAATGAGCAGTTCTTC. Translated: CATSRTQGQGDNEQFF. This rearrangement joins TRBV15 to TRBJ2-1, with 11 positions matching TRBD1. The germline V gene encodes CDR1 LNHNV and CDR2 YYDKDF (reference sequence). V shed 3 bases and J 5 bases; nucleotides not matched to a gene: 6. This CDR3 comprises 16 residues.

This clonotype has at least ten counts. The chain uses TRBV5-5 and TRBJ2-7, with a tentative D call TRBD1 (6 bases). Germline CDR1 and CDR2: SGHKS and YYEKEE (reference sequence). The CDR3 spans 15 residues. The germline V and J ends were trimmed by 2 bases and 3 bases, with 15 bases remaining between them. DNA of the CDR3: TGTGCCAGCAGCTTTGTTCCGGACAGTGACTACGAGCAGTACTTC. Its translation is CASSFVPDSDYEQYF. Supplemented by reference TRBV5-5 and TRBJ2-7, the full variable domain reads DAGVTQSPTHLIKTRGQQVTLRCSPISGHKSVSWYQQVLGQGPQFIFQYYEKEERGRGNFPDRFSARQFPNYSSELNVNALLLGDSALYLCASSFVPDSDYEQYFGPGTRLTVT.

In regard to this clonotype: Since a much larger clone is just one base distant, this may be a read error. The chain joins TRBV6-2 or TRBV6-3 to TRBJ2-3; 7 bases match TRBD1. CDR1 is MNHEY and CDR2 is SVGEGT in the germline V gene. V shed 6 bases, J shed 1 base, and the junction held 7 bases outside the gene matches. This CDR3 is 15 amino acids long. The CDR3 loop reads CASRNGQARTDTQYF. The CDR3 bases are TGTGCCAGCAGAAACGGACAGGCGCGCACAGATACGCAGTATTTT.

This clonotype has a handful of counts. The junction does not match germline at one end; this may be a read error. The V call is TRBV2, the J call TRBJ2-7, with D perhaps TRBD1 (6 bases). This CDR3 spans 11 amino acids. Germline-derived CDR1 and CDR2 are SNHLY and FYNNEI. The CDR3 sequence is CASRDSKGPRF. The DNA of the CDR3 is TGTGCCAGCAGGGACAGTAAAGGACCTCGCTTC.

CDR3 nucleotide sequence: TGTGCCACCAGCAGAGCGGGGGGTCGTGGGGAGCAGTTCTTC. Amino acid sequence: CATSRAGGRGEQFF. The chain recombines TRBV15 with TRBJ2-1, with 7 bases identical to TRBD2. The ends lost 1 base at V and 10 bases at J; junction bases unmatched: 7. The CDR3 length is 14 residues. Germline loops: CDR1 LNHNV, CDR2 YYDKDF (reference sequence). Variable domain in full (rest from reference TRBV15 and TRBJ2-1): DAMVIQNPRYQVTQFGKPVTLSCSQTLNHNVMYWYQQKSSQAPKLLFHYYDKDFNNEADTPDNFQSRRPNTSFCFLDIRSPGLGDTAMYLCATSRAGGRGEQFFGPGTRLTVL.

The chain joins TRBV5-6 to TRBJ2-3, with 13 positions matching TRBD2. The germline CDR1 and CDR2 sequences are SGHDT and YYEEEE. Losses at the gene ends were 8 bases for V and 6 bases for J; bases not matched to a gene: 6. The CDR3 covers 14 residues. The CDR3 nucleotides are TGTGCCAGGGGGACTAGCGGGGAATATGATACGCAGTATTTT. This codes for CARGTSGEYDTQYF.

A remark on this clonotype: A read error is possible here, since a much larger clone lies one base away. This chain joins TRBV5-5 and TRBJ2-5, with a weak D call TRBD1 (6 bases). This CDR3 spans 15 amino acids. The germline CDR1 and CDR2 sequences are SGHKS and YYEKEE (reference sequence). The CDR3 nucleotides read TGTGCCAGCAGCTCCTACACAGGGACGCAAGAGGCCCAGTACTTC. Amino acid sequence: CASSSYTGTQEAQYF.

The chain is built from TRBV5-6 and TRBJ1-2; D unresolved. Germline V lookup: CDR1 SGHDT, CDR2 YYEEEE. The CDR3 has 14 amino acids. V shed 2 bases and J shed 5 bases, with 13 bases lying between them. CDR3 region: CASSFVQSTYGYTF. The CDR3 nucleotides are TGTGCCAGCAGCTTTGTGCAGTCTACATATGGCTACACCTTC.

This clonotype was observed a handful of times. The chain couples TRBV7-6 to TRBJ2-7, with TRBD2 as a possible D gene (6 bases). This CDR3 comprises 15 residues. The V end lost 1 base, the J end lost 6 bases, and 16 bases lay between the germline ends. Germline V gene lookup returns CDR1 SGHVS and CDR2 FNYEAQ. The CDR3 nucleotides read TGTGCCAGCAGCTTAGGCTGGCAGGGAGGTTCCGAGCAGTACTTC. Its translation: CASSLGWQGGSEQYF. Supplemented by reference TRBV7-6 and TRBJ2-7, the full variable domain reads GAGVSQSPRYKVTKRGQDVALRCDPISGHVSLYWYRQALGQGPEFLTYFNYEAQQDKSGLPNDRFSAERPEGSISTLTIQRTEQRDSAMYRCASSLGWQGGSEQYFGPGTRLTVT.

This clonotype came up many times. This rearrangement joins TRBV19 to TRBJ1-5; unclear D gene. This CDR3 has 16 amino acids. V was pared by 0 bases and J by 7 bases, with 16 bases between. Germline CDR1 and CDR2: LNHDA and SQIVND (reference sequence). DNA for the CDR3: TGTGCCAGTAGTATAGATTCGGCCCAACGAAGCCAGCCCCAGCATTTT. Translation: CASSIDSAQRSQPQHF. The entire variable domain, with the rest obtained from reference TRBV19 and TRBJ1-5, is as follows: DGGITQSPKYLFRKEGQNVTLSCEQNLNHDAMYWYRQDPGQGLRLIYYSQIVNDFQKGDIAEGYSVSREKKESFPLTVTSAQKNPTAFYLCASSIDSAQRSQPQHFGDGTRLSIL.

This clonotype was seen at least ten times. The genes are TRBV19 and TRBJ2-1; 11 bases align to TRBD2. J lost 2 bases, V lost 0 bases, and 12 bases had no gene match. Germline V gene sequence: CDR1 LNHDA, CDR2 SQIVND (reference sequence). The CDR3 totals 20 residues. Here the CDR3 DNA reads TGTGCCAGTAGTATAGATTTACTAGCGGGAGTCGATATAACCTACAATGAGCAGTTCTTC. It encodes CASSIDLLAGVDITYNEQFF.

Concerning this clonotype: A much larger clone sits a single nucleotide away, making a read error possible. The rearrangement uses TRBV6-1 and TRBJ1-4; no definite D call. This CDR3 is built from 13 residues. Looked up from germline, CDR1 is MNHNS and CDR2 is SASEGT. This CDR3 reads CASSGSSNERLFF. CDR3 DNA sequence: TGTGCCAGCAGCGGATCGTCCAATGAAAGACTGTTTTTT.